This TCR beta chain was sequenced in a study of blood T cell repertoires in COVID-19. This clone has just a few counts. The germline V gene encodes CDR1 KGHDR and CDR2 SFDVKD. Trimming removed 4 bases from V and 0 bases from J, with 13 bases in between. The CDR3 covers 16 residues. The age range of participants was roughly 18 to 90 years, with residence in about 25 US areas. The repertoire was sequenced with immunoSEQ multiplex PCR; TCRdb's copy has only in-frame clones and lacks some. The table lists hundreds of thousands of clones, over 75% of them singletons, with just under 1% in the top ten. The sequenced sample was PBMCs or T cells enriched from blood (not recorded which). The V gene is TRBV24-1, the J gene TRBJ2-3; D possibly corresponds to TRBD1 (5 bases). The TCR sequence derives from a woman aged 25 to 39 who had recovered from COVID-19. DNA of the CDR3: TGTGCCACCAGTGACCCCGACAGCGCAAGCACAGATACGCAGTATTTT. Protein sequence: CATSDPDSASTDTQYF.